This T cell receptor beta chain was observed in a study of CD8 T cells in Susac syndrome. The CDR3 runs to 18 residues. CDR1 MGHDK and CDR2 SYGVNS come from the germline V gene. Trimming at V came to 3 bases and at J to 2 bases, leaving 9 bases not matched to a gene. This clonotype was recorded once. RNA amounts of roughly 0.5 to 1 ug underwent reverse transcription with random hexamers. Each CDR3 protein gets one entry after TCRdb re-called the immunoSEQ multiplex PCR reads with MiXCR. In the table there are 95,000 to 150,000 distinct CDR3 sequences, just under 95% of which are singletons. This receptor was identified in a human donor in good health. V usage is TRBV25-1 and J usage is TRBJ2-5, with TRBD2 identical over 13 bases. Sequenced material: CD4+ T cells from PBMCs. In DNA form, the CDR3 reads TGTGCCAGCAGTGACAGACTAGCGGGAGGAAAAGGACAAGAGACCCAGTACTTC. Its protein is CASSDRLAGGKGQETQYF.